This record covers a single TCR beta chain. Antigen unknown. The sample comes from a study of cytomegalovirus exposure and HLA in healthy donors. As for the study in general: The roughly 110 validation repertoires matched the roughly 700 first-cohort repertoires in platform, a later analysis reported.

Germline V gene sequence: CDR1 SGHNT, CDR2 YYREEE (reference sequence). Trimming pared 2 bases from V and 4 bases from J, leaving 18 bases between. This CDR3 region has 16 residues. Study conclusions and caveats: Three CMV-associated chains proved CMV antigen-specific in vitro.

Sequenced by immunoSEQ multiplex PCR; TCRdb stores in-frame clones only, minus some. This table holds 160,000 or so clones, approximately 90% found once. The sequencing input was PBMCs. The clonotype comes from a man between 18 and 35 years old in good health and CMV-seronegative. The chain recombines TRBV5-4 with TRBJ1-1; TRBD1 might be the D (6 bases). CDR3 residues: CASSLRGAGAVTEAFF. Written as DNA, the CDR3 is TGTGCCAGCAGCTTAAGGGGGGCGGGGGCAGTCACTGAAGCTTTCTTT.